The entry below gives a single TCR beta chain sequence along with its context. Its matching antigen is unknown. This specimen belongs to a study of CD8+ T cells in alopecia areata. Study at large: Among treated patients, oral tofacitinib was administered at 5 to 10 mg twice daily. Study conclusions and caveats: Scalp specimens additionally yield sequences from normal skin's resident alphabeta T cells. An increase in clonality over normal scalp was evident in lesional scalp, especially alopecia totalis/universalis. The study found TCR sharing across patients less clear than in mice, possibly for HLA reasons.

Researchers took lesional scalp punch biopsies and peripheral blood from people who were alopecia areata patients. RNA was extracted and reverse transcribed into cDNA as the sequencing template. The data were produced by immunoSEQ multiplex PCR, yet TCRdb's version contains in-frame clones alone and is incomplete. The sample consists of some 9,800 clones, 50% to 80% of them appearing once. V was pared by 4 bases and J by 0 bases, with 6 bases between. There are 13 residues in the CDR3. CDR1 and CDR2 from the germline V gene are SGHTA and FQGNSA. The sample consisted of skin. The receptor was derived from a human donor with alopecia areata. The chain links TRBV7-2 to TRBJ1-2; D uncertain. The CDR3: CASSSQTNYGYTF. Written as DNA, the CDR3 is TGTGCCAGCAGCTCACAGACTAACTATGGCTACACCTTC.